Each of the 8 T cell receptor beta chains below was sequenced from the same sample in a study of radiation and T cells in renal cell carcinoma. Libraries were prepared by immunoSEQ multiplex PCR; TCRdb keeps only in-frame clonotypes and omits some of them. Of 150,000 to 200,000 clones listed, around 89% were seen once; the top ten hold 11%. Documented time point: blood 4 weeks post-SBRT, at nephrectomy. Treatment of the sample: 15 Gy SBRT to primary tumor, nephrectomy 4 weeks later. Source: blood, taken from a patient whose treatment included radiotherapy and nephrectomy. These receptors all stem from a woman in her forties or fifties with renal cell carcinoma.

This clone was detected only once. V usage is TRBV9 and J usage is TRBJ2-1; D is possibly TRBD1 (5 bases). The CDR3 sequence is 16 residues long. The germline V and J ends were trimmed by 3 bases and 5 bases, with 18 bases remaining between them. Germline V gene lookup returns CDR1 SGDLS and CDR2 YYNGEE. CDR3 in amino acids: CASSDTGASENNEQFF. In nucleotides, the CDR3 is TGTGCCAGCAGCGATACAGGCGCATCCGAAAACAATGAGCAGTTCTTC. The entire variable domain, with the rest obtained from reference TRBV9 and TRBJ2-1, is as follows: DSGVTQTPKHLITATGQRVTLRCSPRSGDLSVYWYQQSLDQGLQFLIQYYNGEERAKGNILERFSAQQFPDLHSELNLSSLELGDSALYFCASSDTGASENNEQFFGPGTRLTVL.

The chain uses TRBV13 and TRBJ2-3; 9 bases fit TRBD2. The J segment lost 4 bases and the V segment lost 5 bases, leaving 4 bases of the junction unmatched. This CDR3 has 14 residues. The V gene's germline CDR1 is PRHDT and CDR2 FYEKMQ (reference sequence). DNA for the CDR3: TGTGCCAGCAGCGGCGGGGGGGTGGCAGATACGCAGTATTTT. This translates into CASSGGGVADTQYF.

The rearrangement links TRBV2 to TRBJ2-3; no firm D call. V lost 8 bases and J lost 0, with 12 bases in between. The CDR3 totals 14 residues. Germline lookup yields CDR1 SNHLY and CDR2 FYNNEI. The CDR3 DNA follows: TGTGCCAGCGCATTCTTGCTAAGCACAGATACGCAGTATTTT. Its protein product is CASAFLLSTDTQYF.

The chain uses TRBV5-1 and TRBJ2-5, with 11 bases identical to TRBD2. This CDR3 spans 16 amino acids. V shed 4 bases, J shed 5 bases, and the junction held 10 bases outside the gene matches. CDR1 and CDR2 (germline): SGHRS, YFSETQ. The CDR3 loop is CASSILSGGASETQYF. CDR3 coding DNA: TGCGCCAGCAGCATTCTTAGCGGGGGGGCCAGTGAGACCCAGTACTTC.

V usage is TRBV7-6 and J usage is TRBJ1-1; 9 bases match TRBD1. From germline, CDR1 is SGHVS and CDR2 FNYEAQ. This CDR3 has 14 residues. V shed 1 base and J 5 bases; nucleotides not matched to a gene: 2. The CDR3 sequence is CASSLGTGETEAFF. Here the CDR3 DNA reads TGTGCCAGCAGCTTAGGGACAGGGGAAACTGAAGCTTTCTTT.

The CDR3 is CTSSKTGPTLPWAQYF. The CDR3 bases are TGCACCAGCAGCAAAACGGGACCGACCCTACCCTGGGCGCAGTATTTT. The chain joins TRBV1 to TRBJ2-3. TRBV1 represents a pseudogene. This CDR3 region has 16 residues.

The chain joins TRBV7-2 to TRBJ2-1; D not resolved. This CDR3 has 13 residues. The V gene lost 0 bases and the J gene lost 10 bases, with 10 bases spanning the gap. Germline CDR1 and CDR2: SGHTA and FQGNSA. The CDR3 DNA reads TGTGCCAGCAGCTTAGCAGGGTGGAGCGAGCAGTTCTTC. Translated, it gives CASSLAGWSEQFF.

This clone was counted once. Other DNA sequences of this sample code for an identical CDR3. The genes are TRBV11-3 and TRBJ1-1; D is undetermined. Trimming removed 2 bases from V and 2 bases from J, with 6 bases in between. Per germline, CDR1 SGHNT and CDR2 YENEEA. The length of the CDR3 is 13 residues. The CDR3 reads CASSLTSNTEAFF. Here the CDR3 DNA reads TGTGCCAGCAGCTTAACCTCAAACACTGAAGCTTTCTTT.